A selection of T cell receptor beta chains follows, all from one sample in a study of cytomegalovirus exposure and HLA in healthy donors. TCRdb's copy holds only in-frame clones and misses some; the assay was immunoSEQ multiplex PCR. The sample has roughly 160,000 clones, roughly 85% seen once. Specimen: PBMCs. The receptors come from a male donor in good health and CMV-seropositive. Both conserved end residues are part of each CDR3. A D gene is named only where the DNA matches it firmly. Part of the rows lack a size; the others show once, few, many or a class for expanded clones.

V: TRBV27; J: TRBJ1-1; D: TRBD1; size: NA; DNA: TGTGCCAGCTTTCGGACAGGCGGAACTGAAGCTTTCTTT; CDR3: CASFRTGGTEAFF
V: TRBV6-5; J: TRBJ2-2; D: TRBD1; size: NA; DNA: TGTGCCAGCAGTACAGGGGGCGCGGGCACCGGGGAGCTGTTTTTT; CDR3: CASSTGGAGTGELFF
V: TRBV7-2; J: TRBJ1-1; D: TRBD1; size: NA; DNA: TGTGCCAGCAGCACCGGACAGGGGCACACTGAAGCTTTCTTT; CDR3: CASSTGQGHTEAFF
V: TRBV12-5; J: TRBJ2-1; D: TRBD2; size: NA; DNA: TGTGCTAGTGGTCTACTAGCGGAAGAGCAGTTCTTC; CDR3: CASGLLAEEQFF
V: TRBV11-3; J: TRBJ2-4; D: TRBD1; size: NA; DNA: TGTGCCAGCAGCCTCGGACAGGGCCTAGCCAAAAACATTCAGTACTTC; CDR3: CASSLGQGLAKNIQYF
V: TRBV19; J: TRBJ2-7; D: NA; size: NA; DNA: TGTGCCAGTAGTATACTACCAACAGTTGGGCCCTACGAGCAGTACTTC; CDR3: CASSILPTVGPYEQYF
V: TRBV5-5; J: TRBJ2-7; D: TRBD2; size: NA; DNA: TGTGCCAGCAGCTCTTTAGCGGGGCCCGCCTACGAGCAGTACTTC; CDR3: CASSSLAGPAYEQYF
V: TRBV9; J: TRBJ2-1; D: NA; size: once; DNA: TGTGCCAGCAGCGTAGTGGGGCGCTCCTACAATGAGCAGTTCTTC; CDR3: CASSVVGRSYNEQFF
V: TRBV7-8; J: TRBJ1-1; D: NA; size: NA; DNA: TGTGCCAGCAGCTTAGGGCGGCGACTGGGCACTGAAGCTTTCTTT; CDR3: CASSLGRRLGTEAFF
V: TRBV18; J: TRBJ1-1; D: NA; size: NA; DNA: TGTGCCAGCTCCGTTCAGGAGGCTGGCACTGAAGCTTTCTTT; CDR3: CASSVQEAGTEAFF